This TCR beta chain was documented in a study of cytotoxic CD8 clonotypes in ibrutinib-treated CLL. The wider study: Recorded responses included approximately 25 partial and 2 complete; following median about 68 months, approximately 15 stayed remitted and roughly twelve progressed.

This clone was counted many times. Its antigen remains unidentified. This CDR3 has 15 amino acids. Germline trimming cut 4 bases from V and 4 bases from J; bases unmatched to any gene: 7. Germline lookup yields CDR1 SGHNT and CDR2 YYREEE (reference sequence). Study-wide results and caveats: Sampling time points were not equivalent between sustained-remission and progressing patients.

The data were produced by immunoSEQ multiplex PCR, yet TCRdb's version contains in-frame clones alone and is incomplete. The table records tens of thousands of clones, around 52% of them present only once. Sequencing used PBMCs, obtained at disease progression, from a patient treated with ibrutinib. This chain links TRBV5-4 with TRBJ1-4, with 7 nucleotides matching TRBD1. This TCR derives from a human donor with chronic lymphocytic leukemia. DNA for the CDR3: TGTGCCAGCAGCGCCAACAGGGGCCTTAATGAAAAACTGTTTTTT. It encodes CASSANRGLNEKLFF.